Listed below are T cell receptor beta chains from one sample, sequenced in a study of T cells in Graves' hyperthyroidism and ophthalmopathy. TCRdb ran MiXCR on the multiplex PCR reads and lists one entry per CDR3 protein. This sample yields approximately 380,000 distinct CDR3 sequences, of which over 12% are seen a single time; 28% belongs to the top ten. Sequencing was performed on blood. All receptors come from a man aged 45 to 65 with Graves' ophthalmopathy. The CDR3 runs from the conserved cysteine through the conserved F or W. The D gene is left open where the match is weak. Rows give clone size only sometimes, using once, few, many, or a class for an expanded clone.

J gene	V gene	clone size	D gene	CDR3 DNA	CDR3 protein
TRBJ1-3	TRBV5-4	.	.	TGTGCCAGCAGCCGGGCGGTTGGCGCCACGGACACCATATATTTT	CASSRAVGATDTIYF
TRBJ2-1	TRBV11-2	many	TRBD2	TGTGCCAGCAGCCCTATAGCGGGGAAATTGGATGAGCAGTTCTTC	CASSPIAGKLDEQFF
TRBJ1-2	TRBV5-6	few	.	TGTGCCAGCAGCTTGAACGCGGGTAACTATGGCTACACCTTC	CASSLNAGNYGYTF
TRBJ2-2	TRBV18	few	.	TGTGCCAGCTCACCAGGGGCCGTAACCGGGGAGCTGTTTTTT	CASSPGAVTGELFF
TRBJ2-3	TRBV20-1	.	.	TGCAGTGCCCGACTCCCCCCGGATACGCAGTATTTT	CSARLPPDTQYF
TRBJ2-3	TRBV18	many	TRBD1	TGTGCCAGCTCCTATGACCAGGGGGCAGATACGCAGTATTTT	CASSYDQGADTQYF
TRBJ2-3	TRBV7-6	many	.	TGTGCCAGCAGCTTTACAGGGAGCACAGATACGCAGTATTTT	CASSFTGSTDTQYF
TRBJ1-5	TRBV28	many	.	TGTGCCAGCAGTCTACCCCGAATGACACGGGTTCAGCCCCAGCATTTT	CASSLPRMTRVQPQHF
TRBJ2-2	TRBV24-1	few	.	TGTGCCACCAGCCCTACAGAGAACACCGGGGAGCTGTTTTTT	CATSPTENTGELFF
TRBJ2-7	TRBV20-1	.	.	TGCAGTGCTAGAGATCTAAGCGGAGACTCCTACGAGCAGTACTTC	CSARDLSGDSYEQYF
TRBJ1-5	TRBV20-1	many	TRBD1	TGCAGTGCTAGAGGGCCGGGACAGGGCCAGCCCCAGCATTTT	CSARGPGQGQPQHF
TRBJ2-3	TRBV2	many	.	TGTGCCAGCAGCCCAGGGGGGCAGGGCACAGATACGCAGTATTTT	CASSPGGQGTDTQYF
TRBJ1-1	TRBV12-3/TRBV12-4	many	.	TGTGCCAGCAGTTTAGAGGAGGACACTGAAGCTTTCTTT	CASSLEEDTEAFF
TRBJ2-5	TRBV29-1	.	.	TGCAGCGTTGTCAAGTGGGAGACCCAGTACTTC	CSVVKWETQYF
TRBJ2-7	TRBV20-1	many	TRBD2	TGCAGTGCTAGAGTGGAGGGAGGGCGAATTACCTACGAGCAGTACTTC	CSARVEGGRITYEQYF
TRBJ1-2	TRBV7-2	few	TRBD1	TGTGCCAGCAGCCACCGGGACAGAAACTATGGCTACACCTTC	CASSHRDRNYGYTF
TRBJ2-2	TRBV27	few	.	TGTGCCAGCAGTTTGGGCAGGGGGGTCACCGGGGAGCTGTTTTTT	CASSLGRGVTGELFF
TRBJ1-2	TRBV15	few	.	TGTGCCACCAGCAGAGGCTCAGCGGCTGATGTAGGCTACACCTTC	CATSRGSAADVGYTF
TRBJ2-1	TRBV12-3/TRBV12-4	many	TRBD2	TGTGCCAGCAGTGAATGGGGACTAGCGGTTAGGTCCAATGAGCAGTTCTTC	CASSEWGLAVRSNEQFF
TRBJ2-7	TRBV7-9	many	TRBD2	TGTGCCAGCAGCTTAGTGACGTCGGGAGGGACCTACGAGCAGTACTTC	CASSLVTSGGTYEQYF
TRBJ2-7	TRBV14	.	.	TGTGCCAGCAGCCAAGATGGTCCGGCGGGGGCCCCTATATCCTACGAGCAGTACTTC	CASSQDGPAGAPISYEQYF
TRBJ2-3	TRBV3-1	many	.	TGTGCCAGCAGCCCAACCGGGACCACCTCAAATACGCAGTATTTT	CASSPTGTTSNTQYF
TRBJ2-1	TRBV5-6	few	.	TGCGCCAGCAGCCAGCTAGTCCGGGACTACAATGAGCAGTTCTTC	CASSQLVRDYNEQFF
TRBJ2-1	TRBV19	few	TRBD1	TGTGCCAGTAGTAGCCGTACCGGGACAGGTTACAATGAGCAGTTCTTC	CASSSRTGTGYNEQFF
TRBJ1-2	TRBV25-1	.	.	TGTGCCAGCAGTTCCGTCCCAGAATCCTATGGCTACACCTTC	CASSSVPESYGYTF
TRBJ2-1	TRBV27	many	.	TGTGCCAGCAGTTCCGACAGTTTCCTTTACAATGAGCAGTTCTTC	CASSSDSFLYNEQFF
TRBJ2-1	TRBV3-1	many	.	TGTGCCAGCAGCCAACCTGGCGGAGACCAGTTCTTC	CASSQPGGDQFF
TRBJ1-1	TRBV5-1	many	.	TGCGCCAGCAGCTTAATTGGCAGGGGTTCGAACACTGAAGCTTTCTTT	CASSLIGRGSNTEAFF
TRBJ2-2	TRBV29-1	.	TRBD1	TGCAGCGTTGGACAGGGGGTGAACACCGGGGAGCTGTTTTTT	CSVGQGVNTGELFF
TRBJ2-7	TRBV5-1	many	.	TGCGCCAGCAGCGGGGGACTGCCGGCGAACGAGCAGTACTTC	CASSGGLPANEQYF
TRBJ1-4	TRBV11-2	many	.	TGTGCCAGCGGACGGGCAGTTAATGAAAAACTGTTTTTT	CASGRAVNEKLFF
TRBJ2-5	TRBV10-1	many	.	TGCGCCAGCAGTGAAACGGGACACCCGGGGGAGACCCAGTACTTC	CASSETGHPGETQYF
TRBJ2-3	TRBV9	.	TRBD2	TGTGCCAGCGGGACTAGCCCTAGTAGAGATACGCAGTATTTT	CASGTSPSRDTQYF
TRBJ2-7	TRBV14	few	.	TGTGCCAGCAGCCATGGGGCGGGATCAGTCTACGAGCAGTACTTC	CASSHGAGSVYEQYF
TRBJ2-1	TRBV11-2	many	TRBD2	TGTGCCAGCAGCCCCCGCGTCGGGGGGGACTACAATGAGCAGTTCTTC	CASSPRVGGDYNEQFF
TRBJ2-5	TRBV6-1	many	.	TGTGCCAGCAGCCTTTCCCCCCATATGCCCCAAGAGACCCAGTACTTC	CASSLSPHMPQETQYF
TRBJ2-7	TRBV9	many	TRBD2	TGTGCCAGCAGCGTAGGGGTAGGACTAGGGTCCTACGAGCAGTACTTC	CASSVGVGLGSYEQYF
TRBJ1-2	TRBV4-2	.	TRBD1	TGTGCCAGCAGCCAAAGGGACAGGGGGCGCGGCTATGGCTACACCTTC	CASSQRDRGRGYGYTF
TRBJ1-2	TRBV10-3	many	.	TGTGCCATCCGAGCCGAAGGACTTCCTAACTATGGCTACACCTTC	CAIRAEGLPNYGYTF
TRBJ2-1	TRBV27	few	.	TGTGCCAGCAGTTTAGGTCAGCAAAACAATGGGCAGTTCTTC	CASSLGQQNNGQFF
TRBJ1-1	TRBV12-3/TRBV12-4	many	.	TGTGCCAGCAGTTTAACTGGCAGGACCACTGAAGCTTTCTTT	CASSLTGRTTEAFF
TRBJ2-1	TRBV12-5	many	TRBD1	TGTGCTAGTGCCGGACAGGGATCCTACAATGAGCAGTTCTTC	CASAGQGSYNEQFF
TRBJ2-1	TRBV27	.	TRBD1	TGTGCCAGCAGACGGGACAGTTACATGCTCCAGTTCTTC	CASRRDSYMLQFF
TRBJ2-1	TRBV14	.	TRBD2	TGTGCCAGCTTACGCTCGGGACTAGCGGGTGAGCAGTTCTTC	CASLRSGLAGEQFF
TRBJ2-7	TRBV2	few	.	TGTGCCAGCAGGAGGGGAGTCTACGAGCAGTACTTC	CASRRGVYEQYF
TRBJ2-3	TRBV29-1	.	.	TGCAGCGTTGGTCCTAGCGCTTGGACAGATACGCAGTATTTT	CSVGPSAWTDTQYF
TRBJ1-2	TRBV24-1	many	.	TGTGCCACCAGTGATTCTGCCGGTTGGGTCTATGGCTACACCTTC	CATSDSAGWVYGYTF
TRBJ2-7	TRBV6-1	.	.	TGTGCCAGCAGTGTCGGAGGGTATTCTCTCTACAATGAGCAGTACTTC	CASSVGGYSLYNEQYF
TRBJ2-3	TRBV12-3/TRBV12-4	.	.	TGTGCCAGTAACAGGGAGGCAGATACGCAGTATTTT	CASNREADTQYF
TRBJ2-7	TRBV28	.	.	TGTGCCAGCAGGAGCCCGCCCTCGACCTACGAGCAGTACTTC	CASRSPPSTYEQYF
TRBJ2-1	TRBV11-3	many	TRBD2	TGTGCCAGCAGCTTAGGTCTAGCGGGAGTGATTGAGCAGTTCTTC	CASSLGLAGVIEQFF
TRBJ2-7	TRBV12-3/TRBV12-4	many	.	TGTGCCAGCACCACTGCTGGGGGGATCGGAGAGCAGTACTTC	CASTTAGGIGEQYF
TRBJ2-1	TRBV15	many	TRBD2	TGTGCCACCAGCAGATCGCGGGAGAGACACAATGAGCAGTTCTTC	CATSRSRERHNEQFF
TRBJ1-1	TRBV27	many	.	TGTGCCAGCAGACAAAGGACAGCTCTGAACACTGAAGCTTTCTTT	CASRQRTALNTEAFF